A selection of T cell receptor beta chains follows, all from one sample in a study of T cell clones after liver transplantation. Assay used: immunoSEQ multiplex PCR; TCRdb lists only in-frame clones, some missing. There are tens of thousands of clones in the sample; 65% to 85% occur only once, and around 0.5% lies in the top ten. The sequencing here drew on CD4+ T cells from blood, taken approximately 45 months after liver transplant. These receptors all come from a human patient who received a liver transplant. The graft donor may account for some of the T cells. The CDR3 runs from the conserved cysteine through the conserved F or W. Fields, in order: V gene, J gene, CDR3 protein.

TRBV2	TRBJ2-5	CASSGEWQETQYF
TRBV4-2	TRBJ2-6	CASSLGLAVISGANVLTF
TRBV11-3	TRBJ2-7	CASSFLGYEQYF
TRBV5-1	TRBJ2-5	CASSLQGGAQETQYF
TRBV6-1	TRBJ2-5	CAGSSARGAQETQYF
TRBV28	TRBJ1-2	CASNSHSNYGYTF
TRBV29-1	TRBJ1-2	CSVGALGNYGYTF
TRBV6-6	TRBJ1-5	CASSYYAGNQPQHF
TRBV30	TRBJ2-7	CAWRWGRAQGEQYF
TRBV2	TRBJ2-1	CASLNSVEQFF
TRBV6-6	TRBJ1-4	CASSYDSINEKLFF
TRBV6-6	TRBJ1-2	CASSYGGPNYGYTF
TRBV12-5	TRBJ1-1	CASGLEPGTEAFF
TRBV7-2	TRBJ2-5	CASSLNGLAEETQYF
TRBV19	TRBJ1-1	CASVAGKTEAFF
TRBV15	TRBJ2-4	CATSRERTNIQYF
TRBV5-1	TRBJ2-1	CASSLGRPGGNEQFF
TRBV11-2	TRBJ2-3	CASSSRLALTDTQYF
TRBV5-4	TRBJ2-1	CASSLISGSYNEQFF
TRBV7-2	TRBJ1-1	CASSLLGVQSNTEAFF
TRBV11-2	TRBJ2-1	CASSLRDQVGEQFF
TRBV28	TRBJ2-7	CASSPLGGGSLEQYF